This entry describes one T cell receptor (beta chain). The same CDR3 arises from other DNA sequences in this sample as well. This entry comes from a study of blood T cell repertoires in COVID-19. Study as a whole: Specimens from acute and convalescent COVID-19 originated in the United States, Italy and Spain.

Here immunoSEQ multiplex PCR was the method, and the copy in TCRdb shows in-frame clones only, minus some. The table lists 160,000 or so clones, approximately 87% of them singletons. CDR1 and CDR2 from the germline V gene are KGHSH and LQKENI. Trimming removed 4 bases at V and 5 bases at J, with 6 bases between. The CDR3 is 13 amino acids. This receptor was taken from a woman in her 70s with COVID-19, enrolled during active disease. The chain recombines TRBV18 with TRBJ1-6; no clear D. The sequenced sample consisted of peripheral blood. The DNA for the CDR3 is TGTGCCAGCTCACGGGAGAATAATTCACCCCTCCACTTT. It yields the protein CASSRENNSPLHF. Full variable domain (outside the CDR3, taken from reference TRBV18 and TRBJ1-6): NAGVMQNPRHLVRRRGQEARLRCSPMKGHSHVYWYRQLPEEGLKFMVYLQKENIIDESGMPKERFSAEFPKEGPSILRIQQVVRGDSAAYFCASSRENNSPLHFGNGTRLTVT.